These 9 T cell receptor beta chains were sequenced from one sample in a study of blood T cell repertoires in COVID-19. Repertoires were generated with immunoSEQ multiplex PCR, while TCRdb's copy carries only in-frame clones and drops some. The sample has approximately 460,000 clones, approximately 92% seen once. The sequencing sample was made of peripheral blood. The receptors derive from a man aged 18 to 35 with COVID-19, enrolled during active disease.

J is TRBJ1-2 and V is TRBV7-9; possible D gene TRBD1, 5 bases. The CDR3 totals 12 residues. Germline assignment: CDR1 SEHNR and CDR2 FQNEAQ (reference sequence). V was cut by 10 bases and J by 4 bases, with 13 bases left in between. Written as DNA, the CDR3 is TGTGCCACCGGGTTGGGGCCCTATGGCTACACCTTC. This codes for CATGLGPYGYTF.

As DNA, the CDR3 is TGCGCCAGCACCGAAGAGCGGGGGGCCACAGATACGCAGTATTTT. Translated, it gives CASTEERGATDTQYF. The chain recombines TRBV5-1 with TRBJ2-3, with 9 bases fitting TRBD2. The CDR3 extends over 15 amino acids. Per the germline V gene, CDR1 is SGHRS and CDR2 is YFSETQ. V shed 6 bases and J 2 bases; nucleotides not matched to a gene: 7.

The chain links TRBV6-1 to TRBJ1-6; D perhaps matches TRBD1 (6 bases). The CDR3 is 15 amino acids. The germline gives CDR1 MNHNS, CDR2 SASEGT. Trimming cost V 1 base and J 10 bases, with 14 bases left between them. The CDR3 sequence: CASSEDTGYYSPLHF. In DNA form, the CDR3 reads TGTGCCAGCAGTGAAGATACAGGGTATTACTCACCCCTCCACTTT.

The chain joins TRBV27 to TRBJ2-7, with TRBD2 identical over 9 bases. J was trimmed by 7 bases and V by 3 bases; bases with no gene match: 7. The V gene's germline CDR1 is MNHEY and CDR2 SMNVEV (reference sequence). This CDR3 is 14 amino acids long. CDR3 sequence: CASSLAGGPWEQYF. In DNA, the CDR3 is TGTGCCAGCAGTTTGGCGGGAGGGCCGTGGGAGCAGTACTTC.

A single count supports this clone. The V gene is TRBV7-9, the J gene TRBJ2-1, with TRBD2 matching over 12 bases. The germline gives CDR1 SEHNR, CDR2 FQNEAQ (reference sequence). V gave up 5 bases and J gave up 8 bases; unmatched junction bases: 7. This CDR3 has 15 residues. The CDR3 nucleotides are TGTGCCAGCAGCCCACGACTAGCGGGAGCATATGAGCAGTTCTTC. This codes for CASSPRLAGAYEQFF.

Notes on this clone: The same CDR3 also results from other DNA sequences found in this sample. The genes are TRBV9 and TRBJ1-2, with D perhaps matching TRBD1 (6 bases). This CDR3 comprises 13 residues. Trimming took off 0 bases at V and 3 bases at J, with 6 bases between the two ends. From germline, CDR1 is SGDLS and CDR2 YYNGEE. The chain's CDR3 is CASSVDRDYGYTF. The DNA of the CDR3 is TGTGCCAGCAGCGTAGACAGGGACTATGGCTACACCTTC.

J is TRBJ2-7 and V is TRBV21-1; TRBD1, the D gene given by the table, was not confirmed from the DNA. TRBV21-1 is classified as a pseudogene. The CDR3 is 15 residues long. The CDR3 nucleotides read TGTGCCAGCAGCAAAGGGGGGACAGGGGCGCACGAGCAGTACTTC. Translating gives CASSKGGTGAHEQYF.

The chain couples TRBV5-4 to TRBJ1-1, with 7 bases matching TRBD1. CDR3 length: 12 residues. Germline assignment: CDR1 SGHNT and CDR2 YYREEE (reference sequence). V lost 3 bases, J lost 7 bases, and 3 bases stayed unmatched. In DNA, the CDR3 is TGTGCCAGCAGCTGGGGACAGAGTGAAGCTTTCTTT. Encoded protein: CASSWGQSEAFF.

The V gene is TRBV11-2, the J gene TRBJ2-5, with D possibly TRBD2 on 7 matching bases. This CDR3 is built from 13 residues. Looked up from germline, CDR1 is SGHAT and CDR2 is FQNNGV. Trimming cost V 5 bases and J 5 bases, with 12 bases left between them. Written as DNA, the CDR3 is TGTGCCAGCAGCGGGGGGGCCGTGGAGACCCAGTACTTC. Its protein is CASSGGAVETQYF. Variable domain in full (rest from reference TRBV11-2 and TRBJ2-5): EAGVAQSPRYKIIEKRQSVAFWCNPISGHATLYWYQQILGQGPKLLIQFQNNGVVDDSQLPKDRFSAERLKGVDSTLKIQPAKLEDSAVYLCASSGGAVETQYFGPGTRLLVL.